The entry below gives a single T cell receptor (beta chain) sequence along with its context. Per germline, CDR1 SEHNR and CDR2 FQNEAQ (reference sequence). This CDR3 region has 15 residues. The V and J ends lost 5 bases and 0 bases respectively, with 13 bases between them. The sample originates from a study of cytomegalovirus exposure and HLA in healthy donors. Primers: 60 Vbeta forward and 13 Jbeta reverse. Sequenced by immunoSEQ multiplex PCR; TCRdb stores in-frame clones only, minus some. This table has 100,000 to 120,000 clones, roughly 67% appearing once. Sequenced sample: PBMCs. The chain carries TRBV7-9 and TRBJ1-2; D is undetermined. The receptor was derived from a young man in good health and CMV-seropositive. CDR3 sequence (DNA): TGTGCCAGCAGCCTATCTGGCGGAGCTAACTATGGCTACACCTTC. Amino acids: CASSLSGGANYGYTF.